This T cell receptor beta chain was sequenced during a study of T cell responses to AZD1222 COVID-19 vaccine. Broader study findings: Spike-specific TCR depth and breadth grew after two AZD1222 doses. Just a handful of AZD1222 recipients were seropositive at baseline.

Comments on this clone: Antigen unknown.

TCRdb's copy holds only in-frame clones and misses some; the assay was immunoSEQ multiplex PCR. This sample carries 100,000 or so clones, around 87% of them seen once, and the ten largest clones take 10%. Germline CDR1 and CDR2: LNHDA and SQIVND (reference sequence). The CDR3 runs 15 residues. V gave up 4 bases and J gave up 2 bases, with 9 bases separating them. The chain links TRBV19 to TRBJ2-6; D is unclear. Sequenced here: peripheral blood, sampled 28 days after the second AZD1222 dose. The sequence was collected from an adult who received the AZD1222 COVID-19 vaccine. The CDR3 is CASSKGTTGANVLTF. The CDR3 nucleotides are TGTGCCAGTAGTAAAGGAACCACTGGGGCCAACGTCCTGACTTTC.